The T cell receptor beta chain under discussion was sequenced for a study of T cells in localized non-small cell lung cancer. As regards this clone: What it recognizes is unknown.

General study points: Adjacent lung tissue had a median approximately 57 of the top 100 clones found in the tumor.

Trimming left V 1 base short and J 5 bases short, with 9 bases between. The germline gives CDR1 KGHSH, CDR2 LQKENI. This CDR3 is built from 13 residues. The method was immunoSEQ multiplex PCR; TCRdb's version includes in-frame clones alone and lacks a portion of them. In the table there are around 83,000 clones, around 80% of which are singletons. The sequenced sample was PBMCs, obtained before any cancer treatment. The receptor was isolated from a man aged 35-69 years with stage II squamous cell lung carcinoma. This chain uses TRBV18 with TRBJ2-7, with no clear D. The CDR3 nucleotides read TGTGCCAGCTCACCACTGCCCCGCCACGAGCAGTACTTC. This translates into CASSPLPRHEQYF.